The clone carrying this TCR beta chain has ten or more counts. Trimming removed 5 bases from V and 0 bases from J; junction bases left unmatched: 5. Germline V gene data show CDR1 as SGHVS and CDR2 as FQNEAQ. The CDR3 is made up of 15 amino acids. The data derive from a study of low-dose radiotherapy and immunotherapy resistance in tumors. Turning to the study itself: Treatment of Cohort 1 consisted of 0.5 Gy per fraction every 2 weeks, adding up to 6.5 Gy. Cohort 2, a group dosed every two weeks at 1 Gy per fraction, received 13 Gy in total over 26 weeks.

Gene-specific TRAV and TRBV primers were used for first-strand cDNA, covering alpha and beta chains. TCR amplification used around 19 PCR cycles, a constant-region primer and a V-primer adapter. Researchers amplified the isolated mRNA using in vitro transcription. MiXCR was run by TCRdb on the reads, yielding one entry per CDR3 protein. The profile shows roughly 100,000 distinct CDR3 sequences, more than 20% of them singletons. Specified time point: after trial treatment. The sample's treatment: LDRT plus nivolumab, ipilimumab, low-dose cyclophosphamide and aspirin (RACIN trial). The sequence was obtained from a male donor with prostate cancer. The sequences come from PBMCs, collected after low-dose radiotherapy plus immunotherapy. The chain has TRBV7-8 and TRBJ2-7; 9 nucleotides match TRBD1. The CDR3 loop reads CASSTPTGGSYEQYF. The DNA of the CDR3 is TGTGCCAGCAGCACCCCGACAGGGGGCTCCTACGAGCAGTACTTC.